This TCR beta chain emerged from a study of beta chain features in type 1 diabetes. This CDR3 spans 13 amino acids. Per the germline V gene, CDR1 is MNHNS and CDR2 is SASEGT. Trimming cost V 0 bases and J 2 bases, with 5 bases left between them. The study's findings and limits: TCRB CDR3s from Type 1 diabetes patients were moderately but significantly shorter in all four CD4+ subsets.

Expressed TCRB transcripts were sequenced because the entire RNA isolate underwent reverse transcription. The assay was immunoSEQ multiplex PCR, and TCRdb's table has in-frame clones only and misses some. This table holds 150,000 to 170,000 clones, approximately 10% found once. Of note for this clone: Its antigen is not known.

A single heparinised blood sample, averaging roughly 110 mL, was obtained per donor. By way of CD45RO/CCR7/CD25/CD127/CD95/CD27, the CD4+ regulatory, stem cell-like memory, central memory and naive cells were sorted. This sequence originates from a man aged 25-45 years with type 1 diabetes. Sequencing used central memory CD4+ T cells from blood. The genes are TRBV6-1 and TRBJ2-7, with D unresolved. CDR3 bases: TGTGCCAGCAGTGAAGCCCGGGCCTACGAGCAGTACTTC. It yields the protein CASSEARAYEQYF.